This TCR beta chain was profiled in a study of blood T cell repertoires in COVID-19. Source study methods: The assay estimated nucleated cells by amplifying reference gene primers. TCRdb's copy holds only in-frame clones and misses some; the assay was immunoSEQ multiplex PCR. The V and J calls and clone size come from that table; D and trimming were worked out from the DNA. The sample gives about 19,000 clones, 80% to 90% of which show up once; roughly 3.2% is in the top ten. The CDR3 is 14 amino acids. V was cut by 3 bases and J by 3 bases, with 10 bases left in between. Germline V gene data show CDR1 as SGHVS and CDR2 as FNYEAQ.

This receptor was obtained from a human donor in a cohort sampled during active COVID-19. Source material: peripheral blood. The rearrangement links TRBV7-6 to TRBJ2-3; TRBD1 is a possible D gene (5 bases). The DNA for the CDR3 is TGTGCCAGCAGCTTGGGGCAGGGTACAGATACGCAGTATTTT. It is translated as CASSLGQGTDTQYF.